The text below deals with one T cell receptor beta chain. The data were taken from a study of shared clonotypes between healthy human individuals. The length of the CDR3 is 14 residues. Between the trimmed V and J ends, which lost 0 bases and 4 bases, there was a span of 9 bases. The V gene's germline CDR1 is KGHSH and CDR2 LQKENI. Generated by immunoSEQ multiplex PCR, the TCRdb table keeps only in-frame clones and is missing some. The sample lists 300,000 or so clones, around two thirds occurring once. The receptor was isolated from a man in his thirties or forties in good health. Material for sequencing was memory CD4+ T cells sorted from blood. Subset specified: CD45RA-negative fraction. The rearrangement links TRBV18 to TRBJ2-5; D is unresolved. The CDR3 region has the DNA TGTGCCAGCTCACCACCGCGGTTACGAGAGACCCAGTACTTC. This translates into CASSPPRLRETQYF.